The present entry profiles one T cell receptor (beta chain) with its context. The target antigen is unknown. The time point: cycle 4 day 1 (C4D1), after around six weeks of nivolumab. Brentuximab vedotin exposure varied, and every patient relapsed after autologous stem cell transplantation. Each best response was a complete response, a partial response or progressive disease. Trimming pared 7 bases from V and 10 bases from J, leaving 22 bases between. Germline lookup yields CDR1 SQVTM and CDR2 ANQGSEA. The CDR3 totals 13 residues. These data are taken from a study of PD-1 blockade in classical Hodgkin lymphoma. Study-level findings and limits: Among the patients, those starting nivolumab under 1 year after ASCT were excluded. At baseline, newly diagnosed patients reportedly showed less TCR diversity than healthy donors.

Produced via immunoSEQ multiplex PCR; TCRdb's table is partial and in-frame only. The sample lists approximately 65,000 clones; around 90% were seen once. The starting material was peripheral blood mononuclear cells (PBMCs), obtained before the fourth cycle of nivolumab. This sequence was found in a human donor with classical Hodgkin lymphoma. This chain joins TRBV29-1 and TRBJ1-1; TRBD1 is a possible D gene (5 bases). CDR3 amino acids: CSGTMGGDFGAFF. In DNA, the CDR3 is TGCAGCGGTACCATGGGGGGGGACTTCGGAGCTTTCTTT.